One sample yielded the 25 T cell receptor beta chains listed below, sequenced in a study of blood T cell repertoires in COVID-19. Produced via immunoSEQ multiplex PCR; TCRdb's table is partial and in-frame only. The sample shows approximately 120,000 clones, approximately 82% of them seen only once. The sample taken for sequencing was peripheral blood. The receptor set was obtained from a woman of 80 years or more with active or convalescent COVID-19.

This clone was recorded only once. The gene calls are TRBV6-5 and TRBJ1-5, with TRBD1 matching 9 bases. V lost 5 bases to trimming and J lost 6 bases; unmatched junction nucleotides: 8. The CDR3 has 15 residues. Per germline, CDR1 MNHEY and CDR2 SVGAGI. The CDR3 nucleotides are TGTGCCAGCAGTCGAGGACAGGGGATGGGTCAGCCCCAGCATTTT. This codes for CASSRGQGMGQPQHF.

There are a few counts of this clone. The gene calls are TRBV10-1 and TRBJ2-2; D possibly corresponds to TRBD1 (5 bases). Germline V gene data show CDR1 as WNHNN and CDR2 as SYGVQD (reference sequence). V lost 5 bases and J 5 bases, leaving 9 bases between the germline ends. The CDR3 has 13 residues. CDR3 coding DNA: TGCGCCAGCAGTCGACGACAGACCGGGGAGCTGTTTTTT. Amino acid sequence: CASSRRQTGELFF.

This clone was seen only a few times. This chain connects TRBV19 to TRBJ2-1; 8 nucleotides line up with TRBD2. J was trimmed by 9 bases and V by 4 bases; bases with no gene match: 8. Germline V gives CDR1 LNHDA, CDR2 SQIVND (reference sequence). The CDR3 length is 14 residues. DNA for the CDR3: TGTGCCAGTAGTACGACTAGCGCTCAAGGTGAGCAGTTCTTC. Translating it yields CASSTTSAQGEQFF.

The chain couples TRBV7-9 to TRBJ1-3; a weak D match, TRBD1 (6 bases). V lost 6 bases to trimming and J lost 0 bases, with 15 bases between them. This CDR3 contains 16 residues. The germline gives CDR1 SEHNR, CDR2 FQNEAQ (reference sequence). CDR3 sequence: CASRENREPSGNTIYF. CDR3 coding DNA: TGTGCCAGCAGAGAAAACAGGGAGCCCTCTGGAAACACCATATATTTT.

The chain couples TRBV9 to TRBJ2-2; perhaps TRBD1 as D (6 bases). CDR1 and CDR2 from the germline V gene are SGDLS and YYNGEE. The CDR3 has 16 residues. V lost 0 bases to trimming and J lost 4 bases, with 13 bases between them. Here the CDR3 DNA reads TGTGCCAGCAGCGTAGTGCAGGGGAGTTTCACCGGGGAGCTGTTTTTT. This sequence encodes CASSVVQGSFTGELFF.

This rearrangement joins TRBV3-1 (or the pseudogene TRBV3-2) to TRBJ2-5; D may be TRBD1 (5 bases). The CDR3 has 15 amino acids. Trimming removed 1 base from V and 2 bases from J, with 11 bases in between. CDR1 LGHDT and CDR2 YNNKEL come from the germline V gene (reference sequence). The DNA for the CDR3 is TGTGCCAGCAGCCAAGTGGGGCTCGGACAAGAGACCCAGTACTTC. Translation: CASSQVGLGQETQYF.

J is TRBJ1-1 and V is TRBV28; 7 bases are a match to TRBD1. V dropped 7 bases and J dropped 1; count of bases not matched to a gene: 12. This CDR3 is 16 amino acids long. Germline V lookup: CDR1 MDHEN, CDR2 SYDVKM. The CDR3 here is CASTVPRGQGNTEAFF. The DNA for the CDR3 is TGTGCCAGCACCGTACCTAGGGGGCAAGGGAACACTGAAGCTTTCTTT.

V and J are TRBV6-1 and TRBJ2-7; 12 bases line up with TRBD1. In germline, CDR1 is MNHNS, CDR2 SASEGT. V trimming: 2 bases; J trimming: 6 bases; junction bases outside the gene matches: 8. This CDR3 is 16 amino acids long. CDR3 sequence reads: CASSESPGQGAGEQYF. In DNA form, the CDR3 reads TGTGCCAGCAGTGAAAGCCCGGGACAGGGGGCCGGCGAGCAGTACTTC.

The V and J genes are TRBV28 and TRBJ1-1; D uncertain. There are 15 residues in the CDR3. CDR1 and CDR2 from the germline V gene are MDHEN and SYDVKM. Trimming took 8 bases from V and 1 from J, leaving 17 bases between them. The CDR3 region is CASGLRRLTNTEAFF. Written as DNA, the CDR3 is TGTGCCAGCGGGTTAAGGAGGCTGACGAACACTGAAGCTTTCTTT.

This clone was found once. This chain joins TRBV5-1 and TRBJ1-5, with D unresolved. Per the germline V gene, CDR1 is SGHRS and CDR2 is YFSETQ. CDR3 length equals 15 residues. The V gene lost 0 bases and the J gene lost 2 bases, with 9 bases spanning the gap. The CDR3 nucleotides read TGCGCCAGCAGCTTGGCCGCCGGGGGCAATCAGCCCCAGCATTTT. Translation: CASSLAAGGNQPQHF. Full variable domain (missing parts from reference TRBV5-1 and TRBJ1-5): KAGVTQTPRYLIKTRGQQVTLSCSPISGHRSVSWYQQTPGQGLQFLFEYFSETQRNKGNFPGRFSGRQFSNSRSEMNVSTLELGDSALYLCASSLAAGGNQPQHFGDGTRLSIL.

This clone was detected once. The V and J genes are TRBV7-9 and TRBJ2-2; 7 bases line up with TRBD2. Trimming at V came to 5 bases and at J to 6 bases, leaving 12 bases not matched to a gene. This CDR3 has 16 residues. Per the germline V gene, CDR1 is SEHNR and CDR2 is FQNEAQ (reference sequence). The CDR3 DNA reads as TGTGCCAGCAGCGGTAGACTAGCCTTCCCTCCCGGGGAGCTGTTTTTT. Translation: CASSGRLAFPPGELFF.

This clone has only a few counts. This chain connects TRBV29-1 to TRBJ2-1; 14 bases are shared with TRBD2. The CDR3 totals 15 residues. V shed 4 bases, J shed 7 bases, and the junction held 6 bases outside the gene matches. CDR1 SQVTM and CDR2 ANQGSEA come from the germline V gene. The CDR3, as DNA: TGCAGCGTTGGAAGGACTAGCGGGAGGAATAATGAGCAGTTCTTC. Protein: CSVGRTSGRNNEQFF.

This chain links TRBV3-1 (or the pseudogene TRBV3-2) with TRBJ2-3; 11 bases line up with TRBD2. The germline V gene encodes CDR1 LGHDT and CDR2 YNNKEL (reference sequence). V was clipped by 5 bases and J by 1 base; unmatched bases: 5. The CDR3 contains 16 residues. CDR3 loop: CASSARLAGRTDTQYF. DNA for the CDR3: TGTGCCAGCAGCGCCCGACTAGCGGGGCGCACAGATACGCAGTATTTT.

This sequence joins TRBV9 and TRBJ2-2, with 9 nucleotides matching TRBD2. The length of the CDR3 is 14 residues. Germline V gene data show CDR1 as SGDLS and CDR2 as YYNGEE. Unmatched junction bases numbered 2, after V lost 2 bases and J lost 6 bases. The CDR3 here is CASSVSGSPGELFF. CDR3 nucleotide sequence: TGTGCCAGCAGCGTTAGCGGGAGCCCCGGGGAGCTGTTTTTT.

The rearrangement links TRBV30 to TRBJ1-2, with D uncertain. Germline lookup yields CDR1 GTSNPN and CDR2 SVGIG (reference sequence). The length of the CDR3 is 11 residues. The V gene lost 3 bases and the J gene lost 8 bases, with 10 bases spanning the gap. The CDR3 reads CAWRNRGGYTF. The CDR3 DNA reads TGTGCCTGGAGGAATAGAGGGGGCTACACCTTC.

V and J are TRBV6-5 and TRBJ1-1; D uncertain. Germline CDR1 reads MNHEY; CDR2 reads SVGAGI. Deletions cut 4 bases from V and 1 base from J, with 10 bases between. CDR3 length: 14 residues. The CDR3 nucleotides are TGTGCCAGCAGTTCCTCAACTGGGAACACTGAAGCTTTCTTT. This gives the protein CASSSSTGNTEAFF.

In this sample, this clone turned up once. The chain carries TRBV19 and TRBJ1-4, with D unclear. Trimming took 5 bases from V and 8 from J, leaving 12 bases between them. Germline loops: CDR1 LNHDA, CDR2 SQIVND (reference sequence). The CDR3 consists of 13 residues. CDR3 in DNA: TGTGCCAGTAGTCACGGCGGCCGGGAAAAACTGTTTTTT. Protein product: CASSHGGREKLFF. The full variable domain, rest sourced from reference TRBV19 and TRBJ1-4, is DGGITQSPKYLFRKEGQNVTLSCEQNLNHDAMYWYRQDPGQGLRLIYYSQIVNDFQKGDIAEGYSVSREKKESFPLTVTSAQKNPTAFYLCASSHGGREKLFFGSGTQLSVL.

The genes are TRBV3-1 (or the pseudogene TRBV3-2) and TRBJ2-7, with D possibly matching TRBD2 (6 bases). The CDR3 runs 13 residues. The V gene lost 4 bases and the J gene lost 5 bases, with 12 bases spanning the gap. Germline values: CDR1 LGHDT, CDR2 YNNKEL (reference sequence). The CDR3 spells CASSPLRTNEQYF. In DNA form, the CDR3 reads TGTGCCAGCAGCCCTCTGAGGACTAACGAGCAGTACTTC.

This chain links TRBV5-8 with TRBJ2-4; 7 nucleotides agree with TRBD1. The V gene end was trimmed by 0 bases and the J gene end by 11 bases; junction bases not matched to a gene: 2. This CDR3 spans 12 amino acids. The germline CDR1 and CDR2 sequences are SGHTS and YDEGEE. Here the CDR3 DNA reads TGTGCCAGCAGCTTGGGAGACAGGGTTCAGTACTTC. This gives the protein CASSLGDRVQYF. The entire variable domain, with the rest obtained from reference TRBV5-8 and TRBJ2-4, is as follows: EAGVTQSPTHLIKTRGQQATLRCSPISGHTSVYWYQQALGLGLQFLLWYDEGEERNRGNFPPRFSGRQFPNYSSELNVNALELEDSALYLCASSLGDRVQYFGAGTRLSVL.

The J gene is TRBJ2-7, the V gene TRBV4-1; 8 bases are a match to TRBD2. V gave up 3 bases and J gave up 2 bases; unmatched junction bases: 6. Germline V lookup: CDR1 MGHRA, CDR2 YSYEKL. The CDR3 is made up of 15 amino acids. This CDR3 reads CASSQVSGATYEQYF. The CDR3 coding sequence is TGCGCCAGCAGCCAGGTTAGCGGGGCCACCTACGAGCAGTACTTC.

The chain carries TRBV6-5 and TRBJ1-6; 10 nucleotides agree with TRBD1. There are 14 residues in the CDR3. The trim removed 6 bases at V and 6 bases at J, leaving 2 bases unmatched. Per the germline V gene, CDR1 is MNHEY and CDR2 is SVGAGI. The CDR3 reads CASRGDRGNSPLHF. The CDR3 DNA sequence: TGTGCCAGCAGGGGGGACAGGGGTAATTCACCCCTCCACTTT.

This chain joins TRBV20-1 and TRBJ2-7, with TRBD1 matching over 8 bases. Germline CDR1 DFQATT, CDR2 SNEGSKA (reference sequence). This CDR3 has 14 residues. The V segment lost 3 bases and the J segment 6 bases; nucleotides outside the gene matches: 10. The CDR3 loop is CSASDQRTGPEQYF. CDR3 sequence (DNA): TGCAGTGCTAGTGATCAGCGGACAGGGCCCGAGCAGTACTTC.

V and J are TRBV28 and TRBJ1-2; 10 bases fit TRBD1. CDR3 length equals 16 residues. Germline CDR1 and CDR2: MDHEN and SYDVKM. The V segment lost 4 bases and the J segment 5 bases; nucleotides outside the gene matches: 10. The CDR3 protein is CASSSPSTGGRYGYTF. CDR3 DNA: TGTGCCAGCAGTTCCCCATCGACAGGGGGCAGGTATGGCTACACCTTC.

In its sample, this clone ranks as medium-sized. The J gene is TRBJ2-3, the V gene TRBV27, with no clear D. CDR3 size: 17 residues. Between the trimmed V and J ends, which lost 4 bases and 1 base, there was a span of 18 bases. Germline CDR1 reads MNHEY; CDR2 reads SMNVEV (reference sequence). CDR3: CASSSPRNAFRTDTQYF. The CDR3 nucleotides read TGTGCCAGCAGTTCCCCCCGCAATGCGTTCCGCACAGATACGCAGTATTTT.

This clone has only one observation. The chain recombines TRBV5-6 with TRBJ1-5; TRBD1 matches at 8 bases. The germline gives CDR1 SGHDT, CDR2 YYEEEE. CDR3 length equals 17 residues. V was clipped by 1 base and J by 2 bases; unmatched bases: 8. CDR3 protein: CASSLWTAGQGNQPQHF. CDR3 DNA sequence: TGTGCCAGCAGCTTGTGGACCGCGGGACAGGGCAATCAGCCCCAGCATTTT.